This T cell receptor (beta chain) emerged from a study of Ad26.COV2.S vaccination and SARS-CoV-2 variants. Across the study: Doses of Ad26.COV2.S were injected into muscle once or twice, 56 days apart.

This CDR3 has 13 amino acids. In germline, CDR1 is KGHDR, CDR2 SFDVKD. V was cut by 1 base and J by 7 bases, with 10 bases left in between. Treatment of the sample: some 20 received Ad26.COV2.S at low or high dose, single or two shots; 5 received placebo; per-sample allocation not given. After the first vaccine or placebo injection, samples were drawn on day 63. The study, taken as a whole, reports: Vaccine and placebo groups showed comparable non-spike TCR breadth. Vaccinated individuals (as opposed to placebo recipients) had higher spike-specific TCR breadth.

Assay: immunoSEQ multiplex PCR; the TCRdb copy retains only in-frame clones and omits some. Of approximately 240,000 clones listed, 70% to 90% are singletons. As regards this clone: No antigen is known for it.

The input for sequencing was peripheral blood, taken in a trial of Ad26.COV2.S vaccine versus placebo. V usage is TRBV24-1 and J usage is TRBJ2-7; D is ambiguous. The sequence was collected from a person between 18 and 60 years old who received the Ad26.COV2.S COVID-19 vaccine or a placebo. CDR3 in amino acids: CATSDFKGSEQYF. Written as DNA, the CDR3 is TGTGCCACCAGTGATTTTAAAGGTAGTGAGCAGTACTTC.